This TCR beta chain was captured in a study of T cell responses to AZD1222 COVID-19 vaccine. Study findings and constraints: Without day 14 samples, only post-peak T cell repertoires were studied. Donors were largely white British and mainly female; clonal diversity was possibly underestimated. Reports say nearly half of spike-specific TCRs go after unmutated variant regions.

With 4 bases clipped from V and 0 bases from J, the junction kept 2 bases outside the gene matches. This CDR3 has 14 amino acids. Germline V CDR1 and CDR2: LGHNA, YNFKEQ. Remarks on this clone: What it recognizes is unknown.

Sequenced by immunoSEQ multiplex PCR; TCRdb stores in-frame clones only, minus some. This sample yields about 110,000 clones, of which about nine tenths are seen a single time; around 6% belongs to the top ten. The clonotype was recovered from an adult who received the AZD1222 COVID-19 vaccine. The chain combines TRBV4-2 with TRBJ2-7; 8 bases agree with TRBD1. The sample was peripheral blood, taken 28 days after the second AZD1222 dose. The CDR3: CASSPTGASYEQYF. DNA of the CDR3: TGTGCCAGCAGCCCGACAGGGGCCTCCTACGAGCAGTACTTC.